The sequence of this TCR beta chain was determined in a study of T-cell reconstitution after alpha-beta-depleted transplantation in children. Whole-study results and caveats: Two months or so post-transplant, alpha-beta T cells reportedly derived from several hundred expanded graft clones. At day 60, the high TCRbeta diversity found in some patients originated from recipient T cells and thymic progenitors that had survived.

The authors prepared the TCRbeta library with unique molecular identifiers. TCRdb passed the PCR reads through MiXCR, listing each CDR3 protein once. This table has about 110,000 distinct CDR3 sequences, 10% appearing once. On this clonotype: Its antigen is unidentified.

This CDR3 is built from 18 residues. Source: PBMCs, taken before TCRalphabeta/CD19-depleted stem cell transplant. The rearrangement uses TRBV21-1 and TRBJ2-1; TRBD1, as called in the table, went unchecked against the DNA. TRBV21-1 has pseudogene status. The sequence was obtained from a boy between 2 and 10 years old with acute lymphoblastic leukemia, due to receive a stem cell transplant. CDR3 amino acids: CASSKDKIGGYTYNEQFF. CDR3 nucleotide sequence: TGTGCCAGCAGCAAAGATAAGATAGGGGGGTATACCTACAATGAGCAGTTCTTC.